This record looks at one TCR beta chain sequence and its context. The antigen is unknown. A much larger clone is a single base away; this may be a read error. These data are taken from a study of T cells in Graves' hyperthyroidism and ophthalmopathy. Study-wide results and limits: A model of 13 V-J features distinguished ophthalmopathy from stable hyperthyroidism. Blood also held most thyroid clonotypes expanded beyond 0.001.

Template material for amplifying TCR beta CDR3 regions consisted of RNA transcripts. HTBI primers drove first-round RT-PCR of the TCR CDR3. Each CDR3 protein gets one entry after TCRdb re-called the multiplex PCR reads with MiXCR. The data show about 580,000 distinct CDR3 sequences, with 46% seen just once and around 7.7% held by the top ten. Exclusion of a patient resulted from uncontrolled infection, other autoimmune disease, pregnancy or lactation. The diagnostic basis comprised clinical symptoms, serum thyroxine and TRAb, thyroid ultrasound and orbital computed tomography. The CDR3 extends over 15 amino acids. The germline gives CDR1 MNHEY, CDR2 SVGAGI.

The chain links TRBV6-5 to TRBJ1-5, with unresolved D. The origin of this receptor is a woman aged 18-35 years with Graves' hyperthyroidism. Material: peripheral blood or thyroid tissue (not recorded which). The CDR3 region has the DNA TGTGCCGGCAGTTATGGACGGTATAGCAATCAGCCCCAGCATTTT. It is translated as CAGSYGRYSNQPQHF.